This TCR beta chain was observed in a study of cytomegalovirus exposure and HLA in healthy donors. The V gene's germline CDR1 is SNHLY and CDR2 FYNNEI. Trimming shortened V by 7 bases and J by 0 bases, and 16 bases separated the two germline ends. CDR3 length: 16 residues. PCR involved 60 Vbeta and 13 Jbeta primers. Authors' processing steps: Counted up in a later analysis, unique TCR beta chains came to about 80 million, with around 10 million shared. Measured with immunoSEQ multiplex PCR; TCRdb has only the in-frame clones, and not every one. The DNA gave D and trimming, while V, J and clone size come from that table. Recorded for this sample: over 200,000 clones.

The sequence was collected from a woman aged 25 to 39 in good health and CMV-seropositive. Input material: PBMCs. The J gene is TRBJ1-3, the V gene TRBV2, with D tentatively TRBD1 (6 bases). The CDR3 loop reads CASKFPGDRSGNTIYF. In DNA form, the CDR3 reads TGTGCCAGCAAATTTCCAGGGGATCGCTCTGGAAACACCATATATTTT.